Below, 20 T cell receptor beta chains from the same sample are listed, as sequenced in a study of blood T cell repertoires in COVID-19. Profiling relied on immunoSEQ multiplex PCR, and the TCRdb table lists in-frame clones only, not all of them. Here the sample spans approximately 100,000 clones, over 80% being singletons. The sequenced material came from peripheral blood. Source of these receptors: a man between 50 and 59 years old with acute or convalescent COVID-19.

The CDR3 spells CASSEQGAYGYTF. The CDR3 bases are TGTGCCAGCAGTGAGCAGGGGGCGTATGGCTACACCTTC. V and J are TRBV6-1 and TRBJ1-2; 8 nucleotides align to TRBD1. The CDR3 is 13 amino acids. J lost 5 bases, V lost 3 bases, and 2 bases had no gene match. CDR1 and CDR2 (germline): MNHNS, SASEGT.

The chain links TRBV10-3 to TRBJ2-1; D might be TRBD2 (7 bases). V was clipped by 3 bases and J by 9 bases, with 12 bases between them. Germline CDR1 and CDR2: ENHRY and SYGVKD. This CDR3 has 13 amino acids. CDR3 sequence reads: CAISDNREGEQFF. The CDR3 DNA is TGTGCCATCAGTGACAACAGGGAGGGTGAGCAGTTCTTC.

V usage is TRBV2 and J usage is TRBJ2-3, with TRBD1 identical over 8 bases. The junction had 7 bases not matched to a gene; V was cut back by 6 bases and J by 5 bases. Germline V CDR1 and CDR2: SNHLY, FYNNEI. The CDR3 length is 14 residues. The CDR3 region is CASRKDRAKDTQYF. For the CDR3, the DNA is TGTGCCAGCAGGAAGGACAGGGCGAAAGATACGCAGTATTTT.

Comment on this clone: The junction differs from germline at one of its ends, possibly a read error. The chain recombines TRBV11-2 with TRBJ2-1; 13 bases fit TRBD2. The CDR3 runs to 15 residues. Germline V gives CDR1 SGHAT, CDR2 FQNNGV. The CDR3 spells CASSSTLGLAGSGVF. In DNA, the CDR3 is TGTGCCAGCAGCTCAACCCTGGGACTAGCGGGGTCGGGTGTCTTC.

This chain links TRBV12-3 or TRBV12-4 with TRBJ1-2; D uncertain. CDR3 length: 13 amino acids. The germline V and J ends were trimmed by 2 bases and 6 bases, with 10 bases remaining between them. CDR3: CASSLWQVNGYTF. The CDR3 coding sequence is TGTGCCAGCAGTTTATGGCAGGTTAATGGCTACACCTTC.

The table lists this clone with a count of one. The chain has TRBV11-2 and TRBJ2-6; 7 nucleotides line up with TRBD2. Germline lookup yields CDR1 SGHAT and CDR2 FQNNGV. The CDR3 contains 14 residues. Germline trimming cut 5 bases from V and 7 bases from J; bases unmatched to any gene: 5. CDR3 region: CASSPWGGANVLTF. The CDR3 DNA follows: TGTGCCAGCAGCCCATGGGGGGGAGCCAACGTCCTGACTTTC.

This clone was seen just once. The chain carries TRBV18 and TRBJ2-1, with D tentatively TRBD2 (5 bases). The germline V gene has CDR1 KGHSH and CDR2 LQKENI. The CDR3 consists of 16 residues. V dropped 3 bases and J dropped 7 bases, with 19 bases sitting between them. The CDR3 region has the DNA TGTGCCAGCTCACCGATTCTTCTCGGGGTAGGGAATGAGCAGTTCTTC. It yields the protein CASSPILLGVGNEQFF. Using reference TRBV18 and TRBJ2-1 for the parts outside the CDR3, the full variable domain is NAGVMQNPRHLVRRRGQEARLRCSPMKGHSHVYWYRQLPEEGLKFMVYLQKENIIDESGMPKERFSAEFPKEGPSILRIQQVVRGDSAAYFCASSPILLGVGNEQFFGPGTRLTVL.

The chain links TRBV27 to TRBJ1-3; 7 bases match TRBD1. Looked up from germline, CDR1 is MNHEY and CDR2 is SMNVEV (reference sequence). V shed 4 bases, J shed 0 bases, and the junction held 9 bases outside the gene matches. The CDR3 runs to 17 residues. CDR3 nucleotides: TGTGCCAGCAGTTCTTTGGGACAGTCACGCTCTGGAAACACCATATATTTT. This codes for CASSSLGQSRSGNTIYF.

The CDR3 DNA reads TGTGCCAGCAGCCCATCCAATAGGGGCTATAGCAATCAGCCCCAGCATTTT. Translating it yields CASSPSNRGYSNQPQHF. This chain joins TRBV7-8 and TRBJ1-5; perhaps TRBD1 as D (5 bases). The CDR3 spans 17 residues. The germline V and J ends were trimmed by 5 bases and 0 bases, with 17 bases remaining between them. CDR1 is SGHVS, CDR2 FQNEAQ, per germline.

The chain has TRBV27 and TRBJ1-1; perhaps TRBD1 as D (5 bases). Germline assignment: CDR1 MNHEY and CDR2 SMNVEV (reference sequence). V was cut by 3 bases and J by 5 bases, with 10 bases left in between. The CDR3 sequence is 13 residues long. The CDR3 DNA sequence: TGTGCCAGCAGTTTTGCGGGGGGTACTGAAGCTTTCTTT. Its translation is CASSFAGGTEAFF.

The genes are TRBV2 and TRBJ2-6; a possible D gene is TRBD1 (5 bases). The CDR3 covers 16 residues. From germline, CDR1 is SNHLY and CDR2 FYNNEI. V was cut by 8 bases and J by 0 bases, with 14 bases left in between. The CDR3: CASGRTQVSGANVLTF. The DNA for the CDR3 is TGTGCCAGCGGACGGACACAAGTCTCTGGGGCCAACGTCCTGACTTTC. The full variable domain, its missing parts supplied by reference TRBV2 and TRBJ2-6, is EPEVTQTPSHQVTQMGQEVILRCVPISNHLYFYWYRQILGQKVEFLVSFYNNEISEKSEIFDDQFSVERPDGSNFTLKIRSTKLEDSAMYFCASGRTQVSGANVLTFGAGSRLTVL.

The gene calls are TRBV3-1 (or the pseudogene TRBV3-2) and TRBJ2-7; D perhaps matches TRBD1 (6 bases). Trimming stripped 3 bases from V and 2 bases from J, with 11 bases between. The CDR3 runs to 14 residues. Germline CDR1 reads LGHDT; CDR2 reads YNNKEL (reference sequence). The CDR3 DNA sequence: TGTGCCAGCAGCCAGGCAGGGGATACCTACGAGCAGTACTTC. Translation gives CASSQAGDTYEQYF.

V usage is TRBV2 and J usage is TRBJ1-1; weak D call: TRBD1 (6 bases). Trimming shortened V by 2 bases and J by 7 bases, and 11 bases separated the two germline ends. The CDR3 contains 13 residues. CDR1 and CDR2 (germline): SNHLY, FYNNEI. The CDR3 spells CASSETGRSEAFF. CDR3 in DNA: TGTGCCAGCAGTGAAACAGGGCGAAGTGAAGCTTTCTTT.

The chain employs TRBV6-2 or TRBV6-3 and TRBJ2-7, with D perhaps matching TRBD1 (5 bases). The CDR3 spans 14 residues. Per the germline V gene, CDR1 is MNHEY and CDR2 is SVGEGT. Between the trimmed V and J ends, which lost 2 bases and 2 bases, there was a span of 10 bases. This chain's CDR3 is CASSYDSTTYEQYF. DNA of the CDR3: TGTGCCAGCAGTTACGACAGCACAACCTACGAGCAGTACTTC.

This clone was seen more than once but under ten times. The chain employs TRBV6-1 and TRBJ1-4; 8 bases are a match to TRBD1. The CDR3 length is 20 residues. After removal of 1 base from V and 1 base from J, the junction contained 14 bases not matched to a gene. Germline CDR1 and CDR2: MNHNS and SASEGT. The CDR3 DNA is TGTGCCAGCAGTGAAGTAGACAGGGGCTTTAATCGAGGAACTAATGAAAAACTGTTTTTT. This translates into CASSEVDRGFNRGTNEKLFF.

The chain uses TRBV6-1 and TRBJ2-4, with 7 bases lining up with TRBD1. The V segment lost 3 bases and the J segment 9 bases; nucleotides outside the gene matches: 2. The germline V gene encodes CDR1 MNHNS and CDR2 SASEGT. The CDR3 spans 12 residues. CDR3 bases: TGTGCCAGCAGTGAGACAGGGAGCATTCAGTACTTC. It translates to CASSETGSIQYF.

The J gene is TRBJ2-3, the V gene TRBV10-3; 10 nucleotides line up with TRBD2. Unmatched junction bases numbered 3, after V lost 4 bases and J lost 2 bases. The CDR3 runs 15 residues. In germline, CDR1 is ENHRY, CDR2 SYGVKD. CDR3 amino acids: CAISGGLADTDTQYF. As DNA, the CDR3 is TGTGCCATCAGTGGAGGACTAGCGGACACAGATACGCAGTATTTT.

The CDR3 region is CASSPRIWEGFQSSYEQYF. CDR3 nucleotides: TGTGCCAGCTCACCACGGATATGGGAGGGGTTCCAGAGCTCCTACGAGCAGTACTTC. This chain joins TRBV18 and TRBJ2-7; 7 bases are a match to TRBD2. This CDR3 region has 19 residues. Germline V gene lookup returns CDR1 KGHSH and CDR2 LQKENI. V lost 1 base to trimming and J lost 0 bases; unmatched junction nucleotides: 15.

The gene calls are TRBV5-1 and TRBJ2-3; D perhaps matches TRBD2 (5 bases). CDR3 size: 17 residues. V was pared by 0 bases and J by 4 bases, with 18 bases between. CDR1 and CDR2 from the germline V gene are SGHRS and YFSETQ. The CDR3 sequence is CASSLAQRVGSPDTQYF. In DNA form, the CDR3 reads TGCGCCAGCAGCTTGGCCCAGAGGGTTGGGTCCCCAGATACGCAGTATTTT.

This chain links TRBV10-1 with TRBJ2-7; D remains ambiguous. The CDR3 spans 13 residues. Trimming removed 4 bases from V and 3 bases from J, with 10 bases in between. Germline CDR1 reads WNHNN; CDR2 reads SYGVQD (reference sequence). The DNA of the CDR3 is TGCGCCAGCAGTGGGTCCAAGAGCTACGAGCAGTACTTC. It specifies CASSGSKSYEQYF.